Here is one TCR beta chain with its context. The clone's antigen remains unknown. Qualities for individual bases were not recorded, and no much larger clone is one base off. V and J lose 5 bases and 5 bases, and a span of 12 bases separates them. The CDR3 goes from the cysteine to the phenylalanine over 13 residues. The only DNA kept is the CDR3, 39 bases in frame from the first base. CDR1 and CDR2, looked up from the germline V gene (reference sequence), are MNHEY and SMNVEV. Genomic DNA was extracted with the DNeasy Blood and Tissue Kit from roughly 10,000 to 100,000 sorted cells per subset. TCRbeta V-J or V-D-J regions were sequenced and mapped by the immunoSEQ service, with coverage above 10x per sample. The study's processing was this. Analysis was restricted to productive rearrangements exported from the immunoSEQ Analyzer platform, and clonality was assessed using the 500 most abundant clones. Repertoire overlap between populations was quantified with the Morisita-Horn similarity index and the Jaccard index. Morisita-Horn similarity between CD8 T-cell subset TCR repertoires was measured in over 5 cancer patients. TCRdb's version of the immuneACCESS table is confined to in-frame rearrangements and falls short of the full clone set. An unresolved V gene accounts for under half of the shortfall where checked; the remainder is of unknown origin. From that table come the V and J calls and clone size; the DNA was used to work out D and trimming. A total of about 3,600 clones appear in this sample, over 55% of them only once. Jointly, the top ten make up about 25% of the sample.

The data originate from a study of CD39 and CD103 CD8 tumor-infiltrating T cells (dated by TCRdb to 2016 to 2019). The study in broad terms: The repertoire comparisons shown came from four patients: one with an HPV-positive HNSCC, one with an HPV-negative HNSCC, one with ovarian cancer and one with melanoma. Deep sequencing of TCRbeta CDR3 was used to compare the repertoires of CD8 TIL subsets, defined by CD103 and CD39, with those of peripheral memory CD8 T cells.

At the time samples were collected, the patients were not on therapy, although their prior treatments varied from chemotherapy, radiotherapy, surgery and immunotherapy to none at all. After thawing, cells were enriched for T lymphocytes using a negative-selection kit, with EpCAM beads added for tumor-infiltrating lymphocytes. For the CD8 TIL subsets, CD3+CD4-CD8+CD45RA- cells were FACS-sorted and divided into DN, SP and DP based on their expression of CD39 and CD103. After mincing, tumor specimens underwent a 1 h digestion with hyaluronidase, collagenase and DNase, and were then filtered, enriched by Ficoll and cryopreserved. Populations were sorted to around 99% purity on a FACSAria II, and cell pellets were frozen for TCR sequencing without culture. Study-wide conclusions, independent of this receptor: Clonotypes from DP TILs were seldom detected in blood or uninvolved lymph node, while clonotypes from DN TILs overlapped to a large extent with peripheral memory CD8 repertoires. Compared with DN and SP CD8 TILs and with blood memory CD8 T cells, DP CD8 TILs appeared more oligoclonal, with the top 30 clonotypes covering roughly 50-90%.

Material for sequencing was CD39- CD103- CD8+ T cells sorted from the tumor. In light of the paper, this sample's cell subset or site label describes: CD103-CD39- double-negative CD45RA- CD8 T cells. This clonotype originated in a human donor with head and neck squamous cell carcinoma. Recombination joined TRBV27 with TRBJ1-2; the D gene is unclear. CDR3 reads: CASSTMGGYGYTF. DNA sequence: TGTGCCAGCAGTACCATGGGAGGGTATGGCTACACCTTC.